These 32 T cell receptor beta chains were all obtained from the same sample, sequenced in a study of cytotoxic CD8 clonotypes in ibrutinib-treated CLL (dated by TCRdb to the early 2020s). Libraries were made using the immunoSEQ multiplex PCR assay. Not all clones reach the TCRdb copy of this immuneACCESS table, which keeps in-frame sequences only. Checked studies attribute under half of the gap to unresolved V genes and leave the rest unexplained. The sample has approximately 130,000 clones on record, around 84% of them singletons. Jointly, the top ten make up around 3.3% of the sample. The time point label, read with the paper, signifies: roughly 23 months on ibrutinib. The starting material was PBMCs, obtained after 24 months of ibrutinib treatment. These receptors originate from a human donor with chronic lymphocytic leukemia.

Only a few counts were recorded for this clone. In DNA, the CDR3 is TGTGCCAGTAGTATAGGACTAGCGGGGAACACCGGGGAGCTGTTTTTT. Residues: CASSIGLAGNTGELFF. V and J are TRBV19 and TRBJ2-2; 10 bases fit TRBD2. The CDR3 is made up of 16 amino acids. V gave up 1 base and J gave up 1 base; unmatched junction bases: 0. Germline loops: CDR1 LNHDA, CDR2 SQIVND (reference sequence). Based on the CDR3 plus reference TRBV19 and TRBJ2-2, the full variable domain is DGGITQSPKYLFRKEGQNVTLSCEQNLNHDAMYWYRQDPGQGLRLIYYSQIVNDFQKGDIAEGYSVSREKKESFPLTVTSAQKNPTAFYLCASSIGLAGNTGELFFGEGSRLTVL.

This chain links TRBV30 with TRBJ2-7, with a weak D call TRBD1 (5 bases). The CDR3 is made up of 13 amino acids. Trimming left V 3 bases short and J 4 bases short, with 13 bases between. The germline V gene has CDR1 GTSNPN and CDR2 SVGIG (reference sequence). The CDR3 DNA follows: TGTGCCTGGAGCCATACTGACAGATACGAGCAGTACTTC. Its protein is CAWSHTDRYEQYF.

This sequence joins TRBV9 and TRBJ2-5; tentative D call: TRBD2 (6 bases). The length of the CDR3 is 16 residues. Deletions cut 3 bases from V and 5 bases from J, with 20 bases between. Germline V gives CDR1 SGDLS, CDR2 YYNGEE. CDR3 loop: CASSAGGERVWETQYF. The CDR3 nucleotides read TGTGCCAGCAGCGCCGGCGGGGAGAGGGTCTGGGAGACCCAGTACTTC. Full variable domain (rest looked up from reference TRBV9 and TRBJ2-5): DSGVTQTPKHLITATGQRVTLRCSPRSGDLSVYWYQQSLDQGLQFLIQYYNGEERAKGNILERFSAQQFPDLHSELNLSSLELGDSALYFCASSAGGERVWETQYFGPGTRLLVL.

The CDR3 is CASMWTGGVRNTGELFF. Here the CDR3 DNA reads TGTGCCAGCATGTGGACAGGGGGAGTACGGAACACCGGGGAGCTGTTTTTT. The rearrangement links TRBV28 to TRBJ2-2, with 10 bases lining up with TRBD1. CDR1 MDHEN and CDR2 SYDVKM come from the germline V gene. The CDR3 is made up of 17 amino acids. V lost 7 bases and J lost 1; bases outside the gene matches: 9. The whole variable domain, filled in from reference TRBV28 and TRBJ2-2, reads DVKVTQSSRYLVKRTGEKVFLECVQDMDHENMFWYRQDPGLGLRLIYFSYDVKMKEKGDIPEGYSVSREKKERFSLILESASTNQTSMYLCASMWTGGVRNTGELFFGEGSRLTVL.

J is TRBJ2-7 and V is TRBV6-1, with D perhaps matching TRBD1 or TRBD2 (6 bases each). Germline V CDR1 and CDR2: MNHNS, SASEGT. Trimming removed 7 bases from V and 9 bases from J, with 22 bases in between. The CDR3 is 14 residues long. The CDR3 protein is CASTDPGALIRQYF. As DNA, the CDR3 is TGTGCCAGCACCGACCCGGGGGCGTTAATACGGCAGTACTTC.

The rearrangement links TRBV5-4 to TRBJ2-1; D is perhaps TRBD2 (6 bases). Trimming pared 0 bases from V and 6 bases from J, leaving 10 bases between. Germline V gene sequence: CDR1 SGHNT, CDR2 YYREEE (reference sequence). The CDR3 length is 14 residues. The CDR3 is CASSLGGLTNEQFF. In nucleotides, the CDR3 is TGTGCCAGCAGCTTGGGGGGACTCACCAATGAGCAGTTCTTC.

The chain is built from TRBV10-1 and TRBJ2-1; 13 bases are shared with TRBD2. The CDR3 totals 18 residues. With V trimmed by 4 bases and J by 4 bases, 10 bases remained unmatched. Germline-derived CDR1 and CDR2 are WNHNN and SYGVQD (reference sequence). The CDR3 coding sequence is TGCGCCAGCAGTGTTTATCAACTAGCGGGGGGGAGGTACAATGAGCAGTTCTTC. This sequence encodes CASSVYQLAGGRYNEQFF.

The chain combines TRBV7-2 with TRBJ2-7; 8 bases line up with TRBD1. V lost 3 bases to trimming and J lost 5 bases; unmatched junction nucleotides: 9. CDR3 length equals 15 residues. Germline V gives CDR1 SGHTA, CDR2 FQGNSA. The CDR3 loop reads CASSFRSRGLDEQYF. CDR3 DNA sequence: TGTGCCAGCAGCTTCCGGTCCAGGGGGCTGGACGAGCAGTACTTC.

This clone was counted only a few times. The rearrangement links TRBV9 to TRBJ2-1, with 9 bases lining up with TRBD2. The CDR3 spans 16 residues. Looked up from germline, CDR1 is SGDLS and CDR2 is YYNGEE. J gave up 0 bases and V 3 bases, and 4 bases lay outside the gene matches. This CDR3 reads CASSGLAGASYNEQFF. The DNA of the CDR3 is TGTGCCAGCAGCGGGTTAGCGGGAGCCTCCTACAATGAGCAGTTCTTC.

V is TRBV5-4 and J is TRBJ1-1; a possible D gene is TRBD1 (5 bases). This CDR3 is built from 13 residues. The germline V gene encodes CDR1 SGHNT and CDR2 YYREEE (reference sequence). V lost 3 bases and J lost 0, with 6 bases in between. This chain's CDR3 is CASSSGLNTEAFF. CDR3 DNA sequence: TGTGCCAGCAGCTCGGGACTGAACACTGAAGCTTTCTTT.

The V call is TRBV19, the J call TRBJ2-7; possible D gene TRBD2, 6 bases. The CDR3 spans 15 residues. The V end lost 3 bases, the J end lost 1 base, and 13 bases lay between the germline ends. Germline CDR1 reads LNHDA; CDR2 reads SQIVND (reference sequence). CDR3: CASSIAGGRSYEQYF. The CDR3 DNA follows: TGTGCCAGTAGTATCGCAGGAGGGAGGTCCTACGAGCAGTACTTC.

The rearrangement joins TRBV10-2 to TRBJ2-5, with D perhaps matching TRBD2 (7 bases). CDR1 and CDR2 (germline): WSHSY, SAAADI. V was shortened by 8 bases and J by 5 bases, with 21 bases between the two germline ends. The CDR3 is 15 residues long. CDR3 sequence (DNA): TGCGCCAGCCGCTGGGCAGGGGTCGGGGGGGAGACCCAGTACTTC. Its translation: CASRWAGVGGETQYF.

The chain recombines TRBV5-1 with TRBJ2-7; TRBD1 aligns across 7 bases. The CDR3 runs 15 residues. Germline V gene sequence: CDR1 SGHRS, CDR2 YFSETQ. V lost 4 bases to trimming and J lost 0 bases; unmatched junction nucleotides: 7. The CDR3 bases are TGCGCCAGCAGCCAAGGGACAGATCCCTCCTACGAGCAGTACTTC. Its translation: CASSQGTDPSYEQYF.

The CDR3 reads CATSRERGGRETQYF. The CDR3 nucleotides read TGTGCCACCAGCAGAGAGCGGGGGGGCCGGGAGACCCAGTACTTC. The chain is built from TRBV15 and TRBJ2-5; 9 nucleotides match TRBD2. Losses at the gene ends were 0 bases for V and 5 bases for J; bases not matched to a gene: 4. CDR1 and CDR2 (germline): LNHNV, YYDKDF (reference sequence). This CDR3 has 15 amino acids.

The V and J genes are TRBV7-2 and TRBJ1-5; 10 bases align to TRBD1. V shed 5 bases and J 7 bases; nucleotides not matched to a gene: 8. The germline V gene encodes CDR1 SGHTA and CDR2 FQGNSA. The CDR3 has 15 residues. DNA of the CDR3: TGTGCCAGCAGCGCACCCGGGACAGGGGAGCAGCCCCAGCATTTT. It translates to CASSAPGTGEQPQHF.

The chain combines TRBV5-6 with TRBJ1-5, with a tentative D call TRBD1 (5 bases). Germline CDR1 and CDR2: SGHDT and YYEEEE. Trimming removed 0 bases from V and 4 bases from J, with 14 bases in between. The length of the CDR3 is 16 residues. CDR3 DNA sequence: TGTGCCAGCAGCTTGGGATTCGAGCAGGGTAATCAGCCCCAGCATTTT. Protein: CASSLGFEQGNQPQHF.

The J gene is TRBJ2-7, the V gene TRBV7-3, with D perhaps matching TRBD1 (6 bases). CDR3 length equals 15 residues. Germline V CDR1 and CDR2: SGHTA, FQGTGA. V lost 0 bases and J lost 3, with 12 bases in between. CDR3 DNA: TGTGCCAGCAGCTTAACGGCAGGGGAGTACTACGAGCAGTACTTC. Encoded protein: CASSLTAGEYYEQYF.

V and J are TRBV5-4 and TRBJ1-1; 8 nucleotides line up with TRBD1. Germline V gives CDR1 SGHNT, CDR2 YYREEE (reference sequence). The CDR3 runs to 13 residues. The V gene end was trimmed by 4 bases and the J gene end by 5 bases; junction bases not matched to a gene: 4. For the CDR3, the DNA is TGTGCCAGCAGCCCGGACAGGGTAACTGAAGCTTTCTTT. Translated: CASSPDRVTEAFF.

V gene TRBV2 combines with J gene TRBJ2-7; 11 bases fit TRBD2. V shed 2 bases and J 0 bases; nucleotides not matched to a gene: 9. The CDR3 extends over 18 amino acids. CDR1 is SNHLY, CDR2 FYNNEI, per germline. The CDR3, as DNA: TGTGCCAGCAGTGAACCGGCTAGCGGGGGGCGCAGCTCCTACGAGCAGTACTTC. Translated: CASSEPASGGRSSYEQYF.

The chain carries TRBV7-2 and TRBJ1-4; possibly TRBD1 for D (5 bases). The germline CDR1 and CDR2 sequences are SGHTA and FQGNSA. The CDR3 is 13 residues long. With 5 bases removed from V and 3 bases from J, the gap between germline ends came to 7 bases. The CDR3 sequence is CASSRDPNEKLFF. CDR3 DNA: TGTGCCAGCAGCCGGGACCCTAATGAAAAACTGTTTTTT.

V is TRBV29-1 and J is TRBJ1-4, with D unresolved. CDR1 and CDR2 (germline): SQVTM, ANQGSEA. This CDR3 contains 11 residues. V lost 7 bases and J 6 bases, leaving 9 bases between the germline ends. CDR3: CSGGEDEKLFF. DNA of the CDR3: TGCAGCGGCGGGGAGGATGAAAAACTGTTTTTT.

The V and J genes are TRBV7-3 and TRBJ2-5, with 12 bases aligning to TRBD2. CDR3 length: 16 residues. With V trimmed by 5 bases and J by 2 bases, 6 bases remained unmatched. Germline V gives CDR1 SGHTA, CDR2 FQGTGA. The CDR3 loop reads CASSPGLAGPQETQYF. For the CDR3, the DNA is TGTGCCAGCAGCCCCGGACTAGCGGGGCCACAAGAGACCCAGTACTTC.

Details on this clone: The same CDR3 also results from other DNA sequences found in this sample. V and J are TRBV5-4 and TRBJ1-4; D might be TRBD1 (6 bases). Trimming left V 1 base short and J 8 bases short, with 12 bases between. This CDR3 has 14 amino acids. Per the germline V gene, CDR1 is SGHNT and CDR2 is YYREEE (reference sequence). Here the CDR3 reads CASSLRPRGEKLFF. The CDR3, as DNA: TGTGCCAGCAGCTTGAGGCCTAGGGGGGAAAAACTGTTTTTT.

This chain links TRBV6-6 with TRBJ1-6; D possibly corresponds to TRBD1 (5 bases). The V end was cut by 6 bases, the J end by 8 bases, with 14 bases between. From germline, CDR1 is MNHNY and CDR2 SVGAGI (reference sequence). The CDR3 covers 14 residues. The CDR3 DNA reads TGTGCCAGCAGCCACCAGGGATTCGATTCACCCCTCCACTTT. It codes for CASSHQGFDSPLHF.

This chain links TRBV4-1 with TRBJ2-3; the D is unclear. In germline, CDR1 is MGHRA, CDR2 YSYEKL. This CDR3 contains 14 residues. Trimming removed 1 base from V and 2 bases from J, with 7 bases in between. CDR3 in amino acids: CASSQVVNTDTQYF. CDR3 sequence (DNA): TGCGCCAGCAGCCAAGTCGTCAACACAGATACGCAGTATTTT.

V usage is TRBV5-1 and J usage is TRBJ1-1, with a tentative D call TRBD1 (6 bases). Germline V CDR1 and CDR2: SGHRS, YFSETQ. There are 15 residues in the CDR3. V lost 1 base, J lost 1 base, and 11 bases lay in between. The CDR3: CASSLSQGSNTEAFF. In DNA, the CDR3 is TGCGCCAGCAGCTTGAGCCAGGGGTCGAACACTGAAGCTTTCTTT.

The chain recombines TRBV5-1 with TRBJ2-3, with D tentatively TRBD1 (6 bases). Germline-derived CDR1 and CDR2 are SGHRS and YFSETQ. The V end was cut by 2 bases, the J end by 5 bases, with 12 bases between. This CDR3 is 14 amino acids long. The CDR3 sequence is CASSFSGVIDTQYF. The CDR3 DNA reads TGCGCCAGCAGCTTCTCAGGGGTAATAGATACGCAGTATTTT. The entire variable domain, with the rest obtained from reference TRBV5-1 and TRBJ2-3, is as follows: KAGVTQTPRYLIKTRGQQVTLSCSPISGHRSVSWYQQTPGQGLQFLFEYFSETQRNKGNFPGRFSGRQFSNSRSEMNVSTLELGDSALYLCASSFSGVIDTQYFGPGTRLTVL.

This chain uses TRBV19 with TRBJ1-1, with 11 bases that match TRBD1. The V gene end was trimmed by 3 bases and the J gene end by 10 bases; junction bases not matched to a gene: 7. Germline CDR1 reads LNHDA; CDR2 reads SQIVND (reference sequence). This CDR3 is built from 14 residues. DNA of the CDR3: TGTGCCAGTAGTATGGCGTCCGGGACAGGGGGAGCTTTCTTT. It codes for CASSMASGTGGAFF.

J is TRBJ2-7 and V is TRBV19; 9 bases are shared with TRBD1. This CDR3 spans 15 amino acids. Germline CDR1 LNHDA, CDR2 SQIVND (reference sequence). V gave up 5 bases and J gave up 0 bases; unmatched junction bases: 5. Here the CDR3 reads CASSAQDRGSYEQYF. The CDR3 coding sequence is TGTGCCAGTAGTGCACAGGACAGGGGCTCCTACGAGCAGTACTTC.

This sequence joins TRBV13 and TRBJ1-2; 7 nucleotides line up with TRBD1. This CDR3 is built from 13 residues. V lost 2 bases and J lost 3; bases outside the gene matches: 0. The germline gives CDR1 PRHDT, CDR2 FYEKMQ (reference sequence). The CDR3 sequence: CASSLQGDYGYTF. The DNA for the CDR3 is TGTGCCAGCAGCTTACAGGGGGACTATGGCTACACCTTC.

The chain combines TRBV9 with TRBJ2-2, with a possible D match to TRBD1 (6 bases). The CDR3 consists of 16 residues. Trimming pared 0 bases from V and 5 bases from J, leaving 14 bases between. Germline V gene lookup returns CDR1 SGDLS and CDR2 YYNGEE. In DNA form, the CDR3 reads TGTGCCAGCAGCGTAGGGGCGCAGGGGTGGACCGGGGAGCTGTTTTTT. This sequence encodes CASSVGAQGWTGELFF.

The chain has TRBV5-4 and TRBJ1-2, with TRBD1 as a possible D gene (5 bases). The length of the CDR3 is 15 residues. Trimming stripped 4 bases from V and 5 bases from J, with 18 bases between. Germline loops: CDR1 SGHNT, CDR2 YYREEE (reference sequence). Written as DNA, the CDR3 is TGTGCCAGCAGCACCACCGGGACGGAGATTTATGGCTACACCTTC. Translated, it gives CASSTTGTEIYGYTF.